The 23 T cell receptor beta chains reported below all come from one sample, sequenced in a study of T cells in women clearing cervical HPV infection. Profiling relied on immunoSEQ multiplex PCR, and the TCRdb table lists in-frame clones only, not all of them. The sample's table shows approximately 40,000 clones. The sample consisted of blood buffy coat. All receptors derive from a woman aged 18 to 75 with a cervical HPV16 infection that either progressed to CIN3+ or cleared (not recorded which).

On this clone itself: The read ends 3 residues before the CDR3 terminus; that terminus is restored from the germline J gene. The chain uses TRBV28 and TRBJ1-2, with D possibly TRBD1 on 6 matching bases. The CDR3 spans 13 residues. Between the trimmed V and J ends, which lost 7 bases and 3 bases, there was a span of 12 bases. The germline V gene has CDR1 MDHEN and CDR2 SYDVKM. The CDR3 reads CASIGQSYYGYTF. CDR3 bases read: TGTGCCAGCATCGGACAGAGCTACTATGGC.

Points on this clone: Read sequence stops 3 residues before the CDR3 end, and the germline J gene provides the missing end. V usage is TRBV14 and J usage is TRBJ1-2; D gene ambiguous. Germline assignment: CDR1 SGHDN and CDR2 FVKESK. CDR3 length: 13 residues. Trimming left V 3 bases short and J 4 bases short, with 9 bases between. The CDR3 sequence: CASSQSDFYGYTF. Incomplete CDR3 DNA: TGTGCCAGCAGCCAGTCCGACTTCTATGGC. The full variable domain, its missing parts supplied by reference TRBV14 and TRBJ1-2, is EAGVTQFPSHSVIEKGQTVTLRCDPISGHDNLYWYRRVMGKEIKFLLHFVKESKQDESGMPNNRFLAERTGGTYSTLKVQPAELEDSGVYFCASSQSDFYGYTFGSGTRLTVV.

On this clone itself: From the germline J gene comes the end of the CDR3, since the read stops 3 residues before it. This chain joins TRBV18 and TRBJ1-1, with D tentatively TRBD1 (5 bases). This CDR3 is 13 amino acids long. CDR1 and CDR2 (germline): KGHSH, LQKENI. CDR3 loop: CATLGGGANEAFF. The CDR3 DNA, read in part, is TGTGCCACCCTCGGGGGGGGAGCAAATGAG.

Comment on this clone: The CDR3 goes on 3 residues after the read ends, and that part is filled in from the germline J gene. The gene calls are TRBV6-2 or TRBV6-3 and TRBJ2-3; D perhaps matches TRBD1 (6 bases). The CDR3 loop spans 15 amino acids. V was clipped by 2 bases and J by 5 bases, with 14 bases between them. Germline CDR1 is MNHEY and CDR2 is SVGEGT. CDR3 DNA, as far as it was read: TGTGCCAGCAGTTACCGCTTTGGGGGCGGAGATACG. It is translated as CASSYRFGGGDT. The whole CDR3 is CASSYRFGGGDTQYF.

Concerning this clone: The missing CDR3 end, 3 residues past where the read stops, is filled in from the germline J gene. This chain joins TRBV29-1 and TRBJ1-1; 8 positions agree with TRBD1. V lost 7 bases to trimming and J lost 0 bases; unmatched junction nucleotides: 4. Germline assignment: CDR1 SQVTM and CDR2 ANQGSEA. CDR3 size: 13 residues. The chain's CDR3 is CSGDRGLNTEAFF. The sequenced CDR3 bases are TGCAGCGGAGACAGGGGTCTGAACACTGAA. The full variable domain, its missing parts supplied by reference TRBV29-1 and TRBJ1-1, is SAVISQKPSRDICQRGTSLTIQCQVDSQVTMMFWYRQQPGQSLTLIATANQGSEATYESGFVIDKFPISRPNLTFSTLTVSNMSPEDSSIYLCSGDRGLNTEAFFGQGTRLTVV.

Remarks on this clone: The read is 3 residues too short to cover the CDR3 end, so that end is filled in from the germline J gene. The rearrangement links TRBV6-1 to TRBJ1-3; D is perhaps TRBD1 (5 bases). CDR1 is MNHNS and CDR2 is SASEGT in the germline V gene. Trimming took off 1 base at V and 4 bases at J, with 5 bases between the two ends. This CDR3 comprises 13 residues. The covered CDR3 bases are TGTGCCAGCAGTGAAGACAGGGGAAACACC. It encodes CASSEDRGNT. The CDR3 reads in full as CASSEDRGNTIYF.

On this clone itself: The CDR3 extends 3 residues past the end of the read, so its final part is completed from the germline J gene. The rearrangement joins TRBV5-1 to TRBJ2-6; 7 bases map to TRBD1. The CDR3 contains 17 residues. Germline CDR1 SGHRS, CDR2 YFSETQ. The CDR3 bases that were read are TGCGCCAGCAGCTTGGGGTCTTCGGTCGGGGACAGCTTTTTC. This sequence encodes CASSLGSSVGDSFF. The whole CDR3 sequence reads CASSLGSSVGDSFFLTF.

On this clone itself: The CDR3 extends 3 residues past the end of the read, so its final part is completed from the germline J gene. This chain connects TRBV7-9 to TRBJ1-4; D remains ambiguous. Trimming pared 2 bases from V and 3 bases from J, leaving 10 bases between. CDR1 SEHNR and CDR2 FQNEAQ come from the germline V gene (reference sequence). The CDR3 loop spans 15 amino acids. The DNA read from the CDR3 is TGTGCCAGCAGCTTACTAGACGGGTCTAATGAAAAA. Translation: CASSLLDGSNEK. The entire CDR3 is CASSLLDGSNEKLFF.

As concerns this clone: A junction boundary mismatches the germline segment, possibly from a read error. The read halts 3 residues ahead of the CDR3 end, with the missing end drawn from the germline J gene. This sequence joins TRBV10-3 and TRBJ1-2; unclear D gene. This CDR3 has 12 amino acids. CDR1 and CDR2 (germline): ENHRY, SYGVKD. This CDR3 reads CAISQSTYGYTF. Partial CDR3 DNA: TGTGCCATCAGTCAGTCCACATATGGC.

Concerning this clone itself: The read gets to within 3 residues of the CDR3 end, and the germline J gene fills in the rest. The genes are TRBV19 and TRBJ1-1; a possible D gene is TRBD1 (5 bases). CDR3 length: 14 amino acids. The V end lost 0 bases, the J end lost 5 bases, and 10 bases lay between the germline ends. Looked up from germline, CDR1 is LNHDA and CDR2 is SQIVND (reference sequence). This CDR3 is CASSIEGGGTEAFF. Partial CDR3 DNA: TGTGCCAGTAGTATAGAGGGGGGGGGAACTGAA.

To note about this clone: The observed sequence ends 3 residues before the CDR3 terminus, with the missing tail filled in from the germline J gene. The rearrangement joins TRBV5-5 to TRBJ2-7, with D uncertain. With 2 bases removed from V and 3 bases from J, the gap between germline ends came to 12 bases. The V gene's germline CDR1 is SGHKS and CDR2 YYEKEE (reference sequence). This CDR3 spans 14 amino acids. CDR3 DNA (partial): TGTGCCAGCAGCTTAGGCATGGGCCGCTACGAG. As protein: CASSLGMGRYE. The entire CDR3 protein is CASSLGMGRYEQYF.

As regards this clone: The read gets to within 3 residues of the CDR3 end, and the germline J gene fills in the rest. The chain uses TRBV5-1 and TRBJ2-2, with TRBD1 matching 7 bases. V gave up 3 bases and J gave up 3 bases; unmatched junction bases: 5. Germline CDR1 is SGHRS and CDR2 is YFSETQ. CDR3 length equals 15 residues. CDR3 protein: CASSSLGGHTGELFF. The part of the CDR3 DNA that was read is TGCGCCAGCAGCTCGTTAGGGGGCCACACCGGGGAG.

Regarding this clone: The DNA ends 3 residues before the CDR3 does, and the rest of the CDR3 is filled in from the germline J gene. The rearrangement links TRBV13 to TRBJ2-3; D remains ambiguous. V was clipped by 1 base and J by 2 bases, with 10 bases between them. In germline, CDR1 is PRHDT, CDR2 FYEKMQ (reference sequence). CDR3 length equals 15 residues. CDR3 sequence: CASSLEAGFTDTQYF. CDR3 bases read: TGTGCCAGCAGCTTAGAGGCCGGGTTCACAGATACG.

A remark on this clone: The CDR3 end falls 3 residues outside the read, so it is completed with the germline J gene. The chain joins TRBV20-1 to TRBJ2-3; TRBD2 matches at 8 bases. V was clipped by 0 bases and J by 2 bases; unmatched bases: 10. This CDR3 spans 17 amino acids. The V gene's germline CDR1 is DFQATT and CDR2 SNEGSKA (reference sequence). The CDR3 DNA, read in part, is TGCAGTGCTAGAGATCTTGGAGAGCGGGAGAACACAGATACG. This encodes CSARDLGERENTDT. From start to end, the CDR3 is CSARDLGERENTDTQYF.

For this clone: The read comes to an end 3 residues before the CDR3 does, leaving the germline J gene to fill in the end. The V and J genes are TRBV7-9 and TRBJ2-1; 8 positions agree with TRBD2. Germline trimming cut 5 bases from V and 4 bases from J; bases unmatched to any gene: 7. Germline values: CDR1 SEHNR, CDR2 FQNEAQ (reference sequence). This CDR3 spans 15 amino acids. CDR3 amino acids: CASSPGTRDYNEQFF. CDR3 bases read: TGTGCCAGCAGCCCGGGGACTAGAGATTACAATGAG.

The CDR3 here is CASSPGYLNYGYTF. The sequenced part of the CDR3 DNA is TGTGCCAGCAGCCCCGGGTACCTAAACTATGGC. The chain couples TRBV7-2 to TRBJ1-2; D unresolved. The CDR3 end falls 3 residues outside the read, so it is completed with the germline J gene. Germline V CDR1 and CDR2: SGHTA, FQGNSA. This CDR3 comprises 14 residues. The germline V and J ends were trimmed by 5 bases and 2 bases, with 12 bases remaining between them.

As to this clone: The read is 3 residues too short to cover the CDR3 end, so that end is filled in from the germline J gene. This chain links TRBV28 with TRBJ1-3; D unresolved. This CDR3 is built from 12 residues. The ends were cut back, 7 bases at V and 4 bases at J, with 8 bases in the middle. Germline V gene data show CDR1 as MDHEN and CDR2 as SYDVKM. CDR3 residues: CASKVAGNTIYF. CDR3 DNA (partial): TGTGCCAGCAAGGTAGCAGGAAACACC.

About this clone: With the read ending 3 residues before the CDR3 end, the germline J gene is used to fill in that end. V is TRBV6-1 and J is TRBJ2-5, with D tentatively TRBD2 (5 bases). CDR1 and CDR2 from the germline V gene are MNHNS and SASEGT. V was trimmed by 4 bases and J by 1 base, leaving 16 bases between them. The CDR3 length is 16 residues. The covered CDR3 bases are TGTGCCAGCAGTGGGGCTCGGTTCGGGGTCCAAGAGACC. This encodes CASSGARFGVQET. The full CDR3 protein reads CASSGARFGVQETQYF.

The sequenced part of the CDR3 DNA is TGCGCCAGCAGCTTGGTTGCGGGAAAAACCTACGAG. It specifies CASSLVAGKTYE. The whole CDR3 protein is CASSLVAGKTYEQYF. V and J are TRBV5-1 and TRBJ2-7, with D possibly being TRBD2 (6 bases). The read finishes 3 residues shy of the CDR3 end, and the germline J gene is used to complete it. The CDR3 runs to 15 residues. Germline V gives CDR1 SGHRS, CDR2 YFSETQ. Trimming stripped 0 bases from V and 2 bases from J, with 12 bases between.

Concerning this clone itself: From the germline J gene comes the end of the CDR3, since the read stops 3 residues before it. The chain couples TRBV7-6 to TRBJ1-1; 7 bases fit TRBD1. The J segment lost 1 base and the V segment lost 4 bases, leaving 3 bases of the junction unmatched. Germline-derived CDR1 and CDR2 are SGHVS and FNYEAQ. This CDR3 comprises 14 residues. The DNA read from the CDR3 is TGTGCCAGCAGCTGGGGACAGCAGAACACTGAA. It translates to CASSWGQQNTE. In full, the CDR3 reads CASSWGQQNTEAFF.

The sequenced part of the CDR3 DNA is TGTGCCAGCAGCTTGTTGGAGGCCGGG. This sequence encodes CASSLLEAG. In full, the CDR3 is CASSLLEAGAFF. J is TRBJ1-1 and V is TRBV5-4; D is unclear. The read gets to within 3 residues of the CDR3 end, and the germline J gene fills in the rest. Germline loops: CDR1 SGHNT, CDR2 YYREEE (reference sequence). This CDR3 region has 12 residues.

Concerning this clone: The CDR3 end falls 3 residues outside the read, so it is completed with the germline J gene. The chain carries TRBV19 and TRBJ1-5; 7 nucleotides agree with TRBD1. The CDR3 runs to 16 residues. Losses at the gene ends were 6 bases for V and 2 bases for J; bases not matched to a gene: 10. The germline V gene has CDR1 LNHDA and CDR2 SQIVND (reference sequence). CDR3 bases read: TGTGCCAGTAGCTCATATACAGGGGTGCGCAATCAGCCC. Protein sequence: CASSSYTGVRNQP. The whole CDR3 sequence is CASSSYTGVRNQPQHF.

About this clone: With the read ending 3 residues before the CDR3 end, the germline J gene is used to fill in that end. V and J are TRBV30 and TRBJ1-5; no firm D call. The CDR3 length is 15 residues. Trimming left V 0 bases short and J 3 bases short, with 12 bases between. Germline values: CDR1 GTSNPN, CDR2 SVGIG (reference sequence). Partial CDR3 DNA: TGTGCCTGGAGTGTTTCAGGAGGCCTCAATCAGCCC. It codes for CAWSVSGGLNQP. The entire CDR3 protein reads CAWSVSGGLNQPQHF. Full variable domain (rest looked up from reference TRBV30 and TRBJ1-5): SQTIHQWPATLVQPVGSPLSLECTVEGTSNPNLYWYRQAAGRGLQLLFYSVGIGQISSEVPQNLSASRPQDRQFILSSKKLLLSDSGFYLCAWSVSGGLNQPQHFGDGTRLSIL.